This TCR beta chain was obtained from a study of blood T cell repertoires in COVID-19. Across the whole study: Some COVID-19 samples were acute and others convalescent; all came from the United States, Italy and Spain. PBMCs, B-cell-depleted T cells, or T cells provided the cDNA or gDNA that made up the material.

In the original workflow: Quantification of nucleated cells was approximated via reference gene primer amplification. Sequenced by immunoSEQ multiplex PCR; TCRdb stores in-frame clones only, minus some. The DNA was the basis for D and trimming; V, J and clone size are from that table. The data show around 100,000 clones, roughly 86% seen once. V lost 0 bases and J lost 3, with 17 bases in between. CDR3 size: 17 residues. CDR1 MRHNA and CDR2 SNTAGT come from the germline V gene. The sequencing input was peripheral blood. This chain connects TRBV6-4 to TRBJ2-5, with a weak D call TRBD1 (6 bases). The TCR sequence derives from a man in his forties or fifties with acute or convalescent COVID-19. CDR3: CASSDSILVGQKETQYF. CDR3 DNA: TGTGCCAGCAGTGACTCCATTTTGGTTGGACAGAAAGAGACCCAGTACTTC.